What follows are 8 T cell receptor beta chains derived from one specimen sequenced in a study of blood T cell repertoires in COVID-19. The protocol was immunoSEQ multiplex PCR, while the TCRdb copy is restricted to in-frame clones and leaves out a portion. The table has more than 150,000 clones, about 83% seen once. The sequencing input was peripheral blood. These receptors all come from a woman in her seventies with COVID-19, enrolled during active disease.

The chain carries TRBV25-1 and TRBJ2-2, with D unclear. Deletions cut 3 bases from V and 6 bases from J, with 11 bases between. The CDR3 is 14 amino acids. Germline V gives CDR1 MGHDK, CDR2 SYGVNS. CDR3 nucleotide sequence: TGTGCCAGCAGTGATGAAATTGAGGCCGGGGAGCTGTTTTTT. This codes for CASSDEIEAGELFF. The variable domain in full, with the rest retrieved from reference TRBV25-1 and TRBJ2-2, is EADIYQTPRYLVIGTGKKITLECSQTMGHDKMYWYQQDPGMELHLIHYSYGVNSTEKGDLSSESTVSRIRTEHFPLTLESARPSHTSQYLCASSDEIEAGELFFGEGSRLTVL.

The CDR3 region has the DNA TGTGCCAGTCTTCCGACAGGGGCTTTTAACTATGGCTACACCTTC. Encoded protein: CASLPTGAFNYGYTF. This chain links TRBV19 with TRBJ1-2, with 8 bases lining up with TRBD1. Looked up from germline, CDR1 is LNHDA and CDR2 is SQIVND (reference sequence). The CDR3 length is 15 residues. J gave up 1 base and V 8 bases, and 9 bases lay outside the gene matches.

The chain joins TRBV19 to TRBJ1-5, with 7 nucleotides matching TRBD1. The V gene end was trimmed by 5 bases and the J gene end by 0 bases; junction bases not matched to a gene: 7. Germline V lookup: CDR1 LNHDA, CDR2 SQIVND (reference sequence). The CDR3 extends over 16 amino acids. The CDR3 coding sequence is TGTGCCAGTAGTTTAACAGGGGCCTATAGCAATCAGCCCCAGCATTTT. This sequence encodes CASSLTGAYSNQPQHF.

The gene calls are TRBV11-2 and TRBJ2-7; tentative D call: TRBD1 (6 bases). With 5 bases removed from V and 6 bases from J, the gap between germline ends came to 17 bases. The CDR3 extends over 14 amino acids. Germline V lookup: CDR1 SGHAT, CDR2 FQNNGV. The CDR3 loop reads CASSVRTDRSEQYF. The CDR3 DNA reads as TGTGCCAGCAGCGTACGGACAGATCGATCCGAGCAGTACTTC.

The chain joins TRBV5-4 to TRBJ1-1; possibly TRBD1 for D (5 bases). CDR3 length: 16 residues. Germline V gene lookup returns CDR1 SGHNT and CDR2 YYREEE (reference sequence). Trimming cost V 4 bases and J 0 bases, with 16 bases left between them. The CDR3 DNA is TGTGCCAGCAGCACACGACAGTCAATTATGAACACTGAAGCTTTCTTT. Its protein product is CASSTRQSIMNTEAFF.

The V and J genes are TRBV6-5 and TRBJ2-7; 12 bases map to TRBD1. With V trimmed by 8 bases and J by 4 bases, 9 bases remained unmatched. The CDR3 loop spans 15 amino acids. CDR1 is MNHEY, CDR2 SVGAGI, per germline. CDR3 DNA sequence: TGTGCCAGCTCTATACCGGGACAGGGGGCTTACGAGCAGTACTTC. The encoded protein is CASSIPGQGAYEQYF.

V gene TRBV29-1 combines with J gene TRBJ1-2; 11 positions match TRBD1. This CDR3 contains 13 residues. Germline V gene lookup returns CDR1 SQVTM and CDR2 ANQGSEA. Trimming at V came to 6 bases and at J to 3 bases, leaving 3 bases not matched to a gene. The CDR3 DNA reads as TGCAGCGTCGGACAGGGGGCTGACTATGGCTACACCTTC. Translation gives CSVGQGADYGYTF.

This clone was recorded once. The J gene is TRBJ2-1, the V gene TRBV5-5; TRBD2 agrees at 10 bases. The V gene's germline CDR1 is SGHKS and CDR2 YYEKEE (reference sequence). This CDR3 comprises 15 residues. Trimming at V came to 2 bases and at J to 4 bases, leaving 3 bases not matched to a gene. CDR3 bases: TGTGCCAGCAGCTTAGCTAGCGGGGGTTACAATGAGCAGTTCTTC. As protein: CASSLASGGYNEQFF.